A single sample gave rise to the 14 T cell receptor beta chains below, sequenced in a study of CD8 T cells in ankylosing spondylitis. TCRdb itself ran the 5' RACE reads through MiXCR, one entry per CDR3 protein. This sample has fewer than 250,000 distinct CDR3 sequences, with over 9.5% found just once. Sequencing was done on a sample of blood, either unsorted or a sorted T cell fraction (not recorded which). The receptors come from a male donor with ankylosing spondylitis or in good health (not recorded which).

This clonotype was observed at least ten times. The V and J genes are TRBV5-5 and TRBJ1-1; TRBD1 is a possible D gene (5 bases). The germline gives CDR1 SGHKS, CDR2 YYEKEE (reference sequence). Trimming took 3 bases from V and 7 from J, leaving 16 bases between them. CDR3 length: 14 residues. CDR3 sequence: CASSWIGGTYEAFF. The DNA of the CDR3 is TGTGCCAGCAGCTGGATCGGGGGGACTTATGAAGCTTTCTTT.

Many counts were recorded for this clonotype. The chain employs TRBV2 and TRBJ2-3, with unresolved D. The V gene's germline CDR1 is SNHLY and CDR2 FYNNEI. Trimming cost V 6 bases and J 0 bases, with 10 bases left between them. This CDR3 is built from 14 residues. CDR3 sequence: CASRRASSTDTQYF. The DNA for the CDR3 is TGTGCCAGCAGAAGGGCATCTAGCACAGATACGCAGTATTTT.

A word on this clonotype: An end of the junction does not agree with germline; a read error may underlie this. J is TRBJ1-1 and V is TRBV7-9, with TRBD1 as a possible D gene (5 bases). This CDR3 has 16 amino acids. The V gene's germline CDR1 is SEHNR and CDR2 FQNEAQ (reference sequence). The CDR3 loop reads CAGSPRGGEKNTEAFF. In DNA, the CDR3 is TGTGCCGGCAGCCCCCGGGGAGGGGAAAAGAACACTGAAGCTTTCTTT.

This clonotype was detected many times. The V call is TRBV29-1, the J call TRBJ1-2; D ambiguous. Germline V gives CDR1 SQVTM, CDR2 ANQGSEA. This CDR3 region has 13 residues. Trimming took off 5 bases at V and 0 bases at J, with 10 bases between the two ends. CDR3 in amino acids: CSVLTPTNYGYTF. The CDR3 DNA follows: TGCAGCGTTCTGACACCAACTAACTATGGCTACACCTTC.

This clonotype was seen at least ten times. The V call is TRBV12-3 or TRBV12-4, the J call TRBJ2-1; 9 positions agree with TRBD2. V lost 0 bases and J lost 10; bases outside the gene matches: 4. This CDR3 has 14 amino acids. CDR3 sequence: CASSLASGSGEQFF. The DNA for the CDR3 is TGTGCCAGCAGTTTAGCTAGCGGGAGCGGGGAGCAGTTCTTC.

There are many counts of this clonotype. V and J are TRBV19 and TRBJ2-4, with 8 bases fitting TRBD1. The CDR3 totals 14 residues. Germline V lookup: CDR1 LNHDA, CDR2 SQIVND (reference sequence). The trim removed 6 bases at V and 4 bases at J, leaving 5 bases unmatched. The chain's CDR3 is CASSRDRGKNIQYF. The CDR3 DNA reads as TGTGCCAGTAGCCGCGACAGGGGAAAAAACATTCAGTACTTC.

This clonotype has only one observation. The rearrangement uses TRBV5-1 and TRBJ2-5; 8 positions match TRBD1. Germline values: CDR1 SGHRS, CDR2 YFSETQ. This CDR3 contains 14 residues. Unmatched junction bases numbered 4, after V lost 4 bases and J lost 2 bases. The CDR3 loop is CASSTGQGQETQYF. For the CDR3, the DNA is TGCGCCAGCAGCACCGGACAGGGTCAAGAGACCCAGTACTTC.

The sample holds a few counts of this clonotype. J is TRBJ1-4 and V is TRBV7-9, with no clear D. CDR1 and CDR2 (germline): SEHNR, FQNEAQ (reference sequence). The V end lost 4 bases, the J end lost 7 bases, and 22 bases lay between the germline ends. The length of the CDR3 is 17 residues. This CDR3 reads CASSSPPDGRNGEKLFF. CDR3 DNA sequence: TGTGCCAGCAGCTCCCCGCCTGATGGGAGGAATGGTGAAAAACTGTTTTTT.

This clonotype has ten or more counts. The CDR3 DNA is TGCGCCAGCAGTCCCGGACTAGCGGGAGTTCACTCAGATACGCAGTATTTT. This gives the protein CASSPGLAGVHSDTQYF. J is TRBJ2-3 and V is TRBV10-1; 13 bases are a match to TRBD2. This CDR3 spans 17 amino acids. The V gene's germline CDR1 is WNHNN and CDR2 SYGVQD (reference sequence). J gave up 4 bases and V 5 bases, and 9 bases lay outside the gene matches.

This clonotype was seen repeatedly, ten times or more. The gene calls are TRBV25-1 and TRBJ1-6, with 7 bases that match TRBD1. Losses at the gene ends were 4 bases for V and 9 bases for J; bases not matched to a gene: 6. Germline loops: CDR1 MGHDK, CDR2 SYGVNS. The CDR3 runs 14 residues. CDR3 loop: CASSARDRGSPLHF. As DNA, the CDR3 is TGTGCCAGCAGTGCCCGGGACAGAGGTTCACCCCTCCACTTT.

The table lists this clonotype with many counts. V is TRBV13 and J is TRBJ1-3, with TRBD1 matching 7 bases. Germline CDR1 and CDR2: PRHDT and FYEKMQ (reference sequence). Trimming cost V 5 bases and J 4 bases; bases outside gene matches: 5. There are 14 residues in the CDR3. The CDR3 DNA follows: TGTGCCAGCAGCGCCCGGGACAGAGGAAACACCATATATTTT. Amino acid sequence: CASSARDRGNTIYF. Based on the CDR3 plus reference TRBV13 and TRBJ1-3, the full variable domain is AAGVIQSPRHLIKEKRETATLKCYPIPRHDTVYWYQQGPGQDPQFLISFYEKMQSDKGSIPDRFSAQQFSDYHSELNMSSLELGDSALYFCASSARDRGNTIYFGEGSWLTVV.

This clonotype has ten or more counts. This chain uses TRBV30 with TRBJ2-7; D gene ambiguous. V was pared by 2 bases and J by 2 bases, with 13 bases between. The CDR3 spans 14 residues. The germline CDR1 and CDR2 sequences are GTSNPN and SVGIG (reference sequence). CDR3 loop: CAWSHGPETYEQYF. In DNA, the CDR3 is TGTGCCTGGAGTCACGGGCCAGAGACCTACGAGCAGTACTTC.

This clonotype has ten or more counts. The CDR3 reads CAWVRDSFVGTEAFF. Here the CDR3 DNA reads TGTGCCTGGGTTCGGGACAGTTTTGTAGGCACTGAAGCTTTCTTT. The chain uses TRBV30 and TRBJ1-1; the match to TRBD1 covers 7 bases. The V segment lost 5 bases and the J segment 4 bases; nucleotides outside the gene matches: 13. Germline V lookup: CDR1 GTSNPN, CDR2 SVGIG (reference sequence). The CDR3 is 15 residues long.

This clonotype was seen a handful of times. This rearrangement joins TRBV30 to TRBJ1-5; D is possibly TRBD1 (5 bases). CDR1 GTSNPN and CDR2 SVGIG come from the germline V gene (reference sequence). Trimming left V 4 bases short and J 4 bases short, with 20 bases between. The CDR3 consists of 16 residues. The CDR3: CAWTPIGAVFNQPQHF. The CDR3 DNA sequence: TGTGCCTGGACCCCAATAGGGGCGGTCTTTAATCAGCCCCAGCATTTT. The full variable domain, with the rest looked up from reference TRBV30 and TRBJ1-5, is SQTIHQWPATLVQPVGSPLSLECTVEGTSNPNLYWYRQAAGRGLQLLFYSVGIGQISSEVPQNLSASRPQDRQFILSSKKLLLSDSGFYLCAWTPIGAVFNQPQHFGDGTRLSIL.